This T cell receptor beta chain was identified during a study of cytomegalovirus exposure and HLA in healthy donors. The study's findings and limits: The study put 150 or so TCR beta chains on its list as cytomegalovirus-associated.

Clones were read by immunoSEQ multiplex PCR, and TCRdb kept only the in-frame ones, dropping some. This sample has fewer than 400,000 clones; about nine tenths occur once, and the top ten carry around 0.8%. Concerning this clone itself: Antigen: not known.

The V segment lost 2 bases and the J segment 0 bases; nucleotides outside the gene matches: 14. The CDR3 length is 19 residues. Germline V CDR1 and CDR2: SNHLY, FYNNEI. The receptor comes from a woman aged 18-29 years in good health and CMV-seronegative. The sequenced material came from PBMCs. The rearrangement uses TRBV2 and TRBJ2-7; the match to TRBD2 covers 9 bases. This CDR3 reads CASSERPTLLAGSSYEQYF. As DNA, the CDR3 is TGTGCCAGCAGTGAACGACCTACTCTCCTAGCGGGGAGCTCCTACGAGCAGTACTTC.